One sample yielded the 24 T cell receptor beta chains listed below, sequenced in a study of radiation and T cells in renal cell carcinoma. Time point reported: blood 2 weeks post-SBRT. The treatment denotes: 15 Gy SBRT to primary tumor, nephrectomy 4 weeks later. Here immunoSEQ multiplex PCR was the method, and the copy in TCRdb shows in-frame clones only, minus some. The sample has roughly 150,000 clones, about nine tenths seen once; the top ten hold 10% to 15%. This sample comprised blood, obtained from a patient whose treatment included radiotherapy and nephrectomy. The receptors derive from a woman in her fifties or sixties with renal cell carcinoma.

There are many counts of this clone. This chain joins TRBV7-8 and TRBJ2-3; 9 bases are a match to TRBD2. Germline V gives CDR1 SGHVS, CDR2 FQNEAQ. The length of the CDR3 is 18 residues. J lost 2 bases, V lost 3 bases, and 12 bases had no gene match. The CDR3 DNA reads TGTGCCAGCAGCTTCGATTCTAGCGTAGCGGGGGACACAGATACGCAGTATTTT. It yields the protein CASSFDSSVAGDTDTQYF.

In its sample, this clone was seen once. The same CDR3 can be traced to other DNA sequences in this sample. CDR3 sequence (DNA): TGTGCCAGCAGCCCCGGACTAGCGTCCACAGATACGCAGTATTTT. Translated, it gives CASSPGLASTDTQYF. The chain links TRBV7-2 to TRBJ2-3; 9 bases are a match to TRBD2. Germline CDR1 and CDR2: SGHTA and FQGNSA. CDR3 length equals 15 residues. After removal of 5 bases from V and 2 bases from J, the junction contained 5 bases not matched to a gene.

The genes are TRBV13 and TRBJ2-7; either TRBD1 or TRBD2 may fit D (6 bases each). The V gene lost 5 bases and the J gene lost 3 bases, with 14 bases spanning the gap. Germline CDR1 PRHDT, CDR2 FYEKMQ (reference sequence). The CDR3 length is 14 residues. CDR3 amino acids: CASSPRDIYYEQYF. In DNA form, the CDR3 reads TGTGCCAGCAGCCCGCGGGACATCTACTACGAGCAGTACTTC.

This chain uses TRBV2 with TRBJ2-1; D gene unclear. V shed 3 bases and J shed 4 bases, with 7 bases lying between them. The CDR3 is made up of 13 amino acids. The V gene's germline CDR1 is SNHLY and CDR2 FYNNEI. In nucleotides, the CDR3 is TGTGCCAGCAGTGATTCCGAGTACAATGAGCAGTTCTTC. Protein product: CASSDSEYNEQFF.

The chain links TRBV5-6 to TRBJ2-2; 10 nucleotides align to TRBD1. Per the germline V gene, CDR1 is SGHDT and CDR2 is YYEEEE. The CDR3 spans 18 residues. V was clipped by 5 bases and J by 0 bases; unmatched bases: 10. The DNA for the CDR3 is TGTGCCAGCAGTTTTCGGGACAGGGGATTATCGAACACCGGGGAGCTGTTTTTT. It codes for CASSFRDRGLSNTGELFF.

This chain uses TRBV5-4 with TRBJ2-7; weak D call: TRBD2 (5 bases). CDR3 size: 15 residues. Trimming pared 1 base from V and 3 bases from J, leaving 14 bases between. Looked up from germline, CDR1 is SGHNT and CDR2 is YYREEE (reference sequence). The CDR3 protein is CASSLSGKFNYEQYF. The CDR3 DNA follows: TGTGCCAGCAGCTTGAGCGGAAAGTTTAACTACGAGCAGTACTTC.

V and J are TRBV4-1 and TRBJ1-1, with a tentative D call TRBD1 (5 bases). The CDR3 runs to 14 residues. Deletions cut 0 bases from V and 10 bases from J, with 15 bases between. Looked up from germline, CDR1 is MGHRA and CDR2 is YSYEKL. CDR3 DNA sequence: TGCGCCAGCAGCCAAGATTCGGGGGTAGTCGTAGCTTTCTTT. This gives the protein CASSQDSGVVVAFF.

The chain recombines TRBV7-8 with TRBJ2-1, with 10 bases matching TRBD2. The CDR3 length is 16 residues. V was clipped by 1 base and J by 4 bases; unmatched bases: 4. Per germline, CDR1 SGHVS and CDR2 FQNEAQ. Here the CDR3 DNA reads TGTGCCAGCAGCTTAGGGGCTAGCGGGGGATACAATGAGCAGTTCTTC. Residues: CASSLGASGGYNEQFF.

The CDR3 nucleotides read TGCAGCGTTGAAGGTTTAGGAGGAAACTATGGCTACACCTTC. As protein: CSVEGLGGNYGYTF. The chain employs TRBV29-1 and TRBJ1-2; D is unclear. Between the trimmed V and J ends, which lost 1 base and 2 bases, there was a span of 11 bases. Germline V gives CDR1 SQVTM, CDR2 ANQGSEA. The CDR3 totals 14 residues. Using reference TRBV29-1 and TRBJ1-2 for the parts outside the CDR3, the full variable domain is SAVISQKPSRDICQRGTSLTIQCQVDSQVTMMFWYRQQPGQSLTLIATANQGSEATYESGFVIDKFPISRPNLTFSTLTVSNMSPEDSSIYLCSVEGLGGNYGYTFGSGTRLTVV.

The chain carries TRBV5-4 and TRBJ2-7; TRBD1 or TRBD2 may be the D gene (7 bases each). The length of the CDR3 is 15 residues. V was cut by 3 bases and J by 7 bases, with 20 bases left in between. Germline assignment: CDR1 SGHNT and CDR2 YYREEE (reference sequence). Written as DNA, the CDR3 is TGTGCCAGCAGCTGGCAGGGGGGGGCAGCTACTGAGCAGTACTTC. Its translation: CASSWQGGAATEQYF.

The rearrangement joins TRBV5-4 to TRBJ1-6, with unresolved D. The V and J ends lost 0 bases and 6 bases respectively, with 10 bases between them. The CDR3 loop spans 15 amino acids. Germline V gives CDR1 SGHNT, CDR2 YYREEE (reference sequence). The CDR3 spells CASSLAEGSNSPLHF. CDR3 bases: TGTGCCAGCAGCTTGGCGGAGGGAAGTAATTCACCCCTCCACTTT.

The rearrangement links TRBV6-5 to TRBJ1-5; D remains unclear. CDR1 is MNHEY, CDR2 SVGAGI, per germline. Trimming took off 6 bases at V and 6 bases at J, with 15 bases between the two ends. The CDR3 sequence is 14 residues long. The CDR3: CASSYWREGQPQHF. The CDR3 DNA follows: TGTGCCAGCAGCTATTGGAGGGAAGGTCAGCCCCAGCATTTT.

The J gene is TRBJ2-1, the V gene TRBV19; TRBD1 agrees at 8 bases. Trimming took 9 bases from V and 6 from J; bases not matched to a gene: 4. Germline V lookup: CDR1 LNHDA, CDR2 SQIVND (reference sequence). CDR3 length: 12 residues. Here the CDR3 DNA reads TGTGCCAGCCGAGACAGGGGCAATGAGCAGTTCTTC. This encodes CASRDRGNEQFF.

This chain uses TRBV7-8 with TRBJ2-1, with TRBD2 as a possible D gene (6 bases). V shed 5 bases and J shed 4 bases, with 15 bases lying between them. From germline, CDR1 is SGHVS and CDR2 FQNEAQ. The CDR3 contains 15 residues. As DNA, the CDR3 is TGTGCCAGCAGCGTCCGGGACTTCCTATACAATGAGCAGTTCTTC. It yields the protein CASSVRDFLYNEQFF.

The chain combines TRBV19 with TRBJ1-2; D not resolved. Between the trimmed V and J ends, which lost 4 bases and 7 bases, there was a span of 10 bases. The CDR3 length is 12 residues. Germline assignment: CDR1 LNHDA and CDR2 SQIVND (reference sequence). The CDR3 loop is CASSTNLRGYTF. DNA of the CDR3: TGTGCCAGTAGTACTAATCTCCGTGGCTACACCTTC.

This chain joins TRBV7-8 and TRBJ2-1; 9 bases fit TRBD2. Germline V gene sequence: CDR1 SGHVS, CDR2 FQNEAQ. The CDR3 runs 17 residues. With 0 bases clipped from V and 5 bases from J, the junction kept 8 bases outside the gene matches. Here the CDR3 DNA reads TGTGCCAGCAGCTTAGCGCATTTCGGGACTAGCAACAATGAGCAGTTCTTC. It encodes CASSLAHFGTSNNEQFF.

The chain links TRBV5-6 to TRBJ2-1; TRBD1 is a possible D gene (5 bases). This CDR3 is built from 15 residues. CDR1 is SGHDT, CDR2 YYEEEE, per germline. V lost 2 bases to trimming and J lost 6 bases, with 15 bases between them. CDR3 bases: TGTGCCAGCAGCTTTTGGGGCAGGGAAGGCAATGAGCAGTTCTTC. Protein: CASSFWGREGNEQFF.

The V and J genes are TRBV7-2 and TRBJ2-1; D gene uncertain. Germline V gives CDR1 SGHTA, CDR2 FQGNSA. V dropped 1 base and J dropped 4 bases, with 11 bases sitting between them. The CDR3 extends over 15 amino acids. CDR3 bases: TGTGCCAGCAGCTTAGATGGGAACTTTTACAATGAGCAGTTCTTC. It is translated as CASSLDGNFYNEQFF. The full variable domain, with the rest looked up from reference TRBV7-2 and TRBJ2-1, is GAGVSQSPSNKVTEKGKDVELRCDPISGHTALYWYRQSLGQGLEFLIYFQGNSAPDKSGLPSDRFSAERTGGSVSTLTIQRTQQEDSAVYLCASSLDGNFYNEQFFGPGTRLTVL.

V and J are TRBV7-6 and TRBJ1-2; D might be TRBD1 (5 bases). CDR3 size: 16 residues. CDR1 is SGHVS, CDR2 FNYEAQ, per germline. The germline V and J ends were trimmed by 4 bases and 11 bases, with 26 bases remaining between them. CDR3 sequence (DNA): TGTGCCAGCAGCTCGGAACGTCCAGGGTCAAGTTCTCATTACACCTTC. It yields the protein CASSSERPGSSSHYTF.

Comments on this clone: The sample contains more than one DNA sequence encoding this CDR3. The gene calls are TRBV29-1 and TRBJ1-1, with TRBD1 as a possible D gene (5 bases). Trimming removed 4 bases at V and 0 bases at J, with 9 bases between. CDR1 is SQVTM, CDR2 ANQGSEA, per germline. The CDR3 runs 13 residues. Here the CDR3 reads CSVVRQMNTEAFF. DNA for the CDR3: TGCAGCGTTGTTCGACAGATGAACACTGAAGCTTTCTTT.

J is TRBJ2-1 and V is TRBV4-1; TRBD2 agrees at 8 bases. The CDR3 is 17 residues long. V lost 1 base, J lost 2 bases, and 7 bases stayed unmatched. CDR1 MGHRA and CDR2 YSYEKL come from the germline V gene. The CDR3 region has the DNA TGCGCCAGCAGCCAAGCACCTGGGCGGGGGGCCTACAATGAGCAGTTCTTC. Translation: CASSQAPGRGAYNEQFF.

The rearrangement uses TRBV5-8 and TRBJ2-7; tentatively, D is TRBD2 (7 bases). Germline CDR1 SGHTS, CDR2 YDEGEE. The CDR3 contains 15 residues. The V end was cut by 4 bases, the J end by 1 base, with 15 bases between. The CDR3 nucleotides read TGTGCCAGCAGCGGGCGGAGGGGGGGATCCTACGAGCAGTACTTC. This codes for CASSGRRGGSYEQYF. Full variable domain (outside the CDR3, taken from reference TRBV5-8 and TRBJ2-7): EAGVTQSPTHLIKTRGQQATLRCSPISGHTSVYWYQQALGLGLQFLLWYDEGEERNRGNFPPRFSGRQFPNYSSELNVNALELEDSALYLCASSGRRGGSYEQYFGPGTRLTVT.

The genes are TRBV7-9 and TRBJ2-5; D is unclear. V was pared by 5 bases and J by 11 bases, with 18 bases between. There are 13 residues in the CDR3. In germline, CDR1 is SEHNR, CDR2 FQNEAQ (reference sequence). In DNA, the CDR3 is TGTGCCAGCAGCCCCTCCCGAGTTTTAGGACAGTACTTC. Protein product: CASSPSRVLGQYF.

V gene TRBV25-1 combines with J gene TRBJ1-2, with D possibly TRBD1 on 5 matching bases. This CDR3 comprises 13 residues. Trimming cost V 8 bases and J 6 bases, with 16 bases left between them. The V gene's germline CDR1 is MGHDK and CDR2 SYGVNS. CDR3 sequence reads: CASSSRRGHGYTF. DNA of the CDR3: TGTGCCAGCTCCTCTAGACGGGGACATGGCTACACCTTC.